The 15 T cell receptor beta chains listed next were all sequenced from one sample in a study of shared clonotypes between healthy human individuals. This table comes from immunoSEQ multiplex PCR, and its TCRdb copy is limited to in-frame clones, with some not included. The sample shows 2 million to 2.5 million clones, over 85% of them seen only once. Sequenced input: naive CD4+ T cells from PBMCs. Subset specified: CD45RA+ positively selected. All receptors come from a young man in good health. Some clones in this sample may be carry-over from other donors' samples.

V and J are TRBV19 and TRBJ2-7, with 10 bases that match TRBD1. Germline CDR1 LNHDA, CDR2 SQIVND (reference sequence). With 4 bases clipped from V and 1 base from J, the junction kept 10 bases outside the gene matches. This CDR3 comprises 17 residues. CDR3 in amino acids: CASSTLGQGIDSYEQYF. CDR3 nucleotide sequence: TGTGCCAGTAGTACCTTGGGACAGGGGATAGATTCCTACGAGCAGTACTTC.

This rearrangement joins TRBV10-1 to TRBJ2-5; 8 nucleotides align to TRBD2. Looked up from germline, CDR1 is WNHNN and CDR2 is SYGVQD (reference sequence). V lost 3 bases to trimming and J lost 5 bases; unmatched junction nucleotides: 8. This CDR3 region has 15 residues. Here the CDR3 reads CASSDRSSGTETQYF. CDR3 DNA: TGCGCCAGCAGTGATCGGAGTAGCGGGACCGAGACCCAGTACTTC.

V and J are TRBV10-2 and TRBJ2-1, with TRBD2 matching over 10 bases. V lost 10 bases and J lost 7; bases outside the gene matches: 13. The germline V gene encodes CDR1 WSHSY and CDR2 SAAADI. CDR3 length equals 15 residues. The CDR3 protein is CATAPTSGWGNEQFF. The CDR3 DNA is TGCGCCACCGCCCCGACTAGCGGGTGGGGGAATGAGCAGTTCTTC.

The rearrangement uses TRBV29-1 and TRBJ2-2; a weak D match, TRBD2 (5 bases). V dropped 4 bases and J dropped 4 bases, with 10 bases sitting between them. Germline V gives CDR1 SQVTM, CDR2 ANQGSEA. The CDR3 totals 13 residues. Written as DNA, the CDR3 is TGCAGCGTTGGGCGGGCGTTCACCGGGGAGCTGTTTTTT. Its protein product is CSVGRAFTGELFF.

V usage is TRBV15 and J usage is TRBJ1-5; 8 bases are a match to TRBD1. Germline CDR1 and CDR2: LNHNV and YYDKDF (reference sequence). There are 15 residues in the CDR3. V was clipped by 1 base and J by 3 bases; unmatched bases: 2. The CDR3 sequence is CATSRGTGNNQPQHF. As DNA, the CDR3 is TGTGCCACCAGCAGAGGGACAGGGAACAATCAGCCCCAGCATTTT.

The rearrangement links TRBV7-3 to TRBJ2-3; D gene unclear. Germline values: CDR1 SGHTA, CDR2 FQGTGA. V was trimmed by 2 bases and J by 1 base, leaving 10 bases between them. The CDR3 is 15 amino acids. Here the CDR3 reads CASSLVPGGTDTQYF. CDR3 DNA: TGTGCCAGCAGCTTAGTCCCTGGGGGCACAGATACGCAGTATTTT.

The V gene is TRBV5-4, the J gene TRBJ2-5; D may correspond to TRBD1 or TRBD2 (5 bases each). This CDR3 is 15 amino acids long. V lost 4 bases, J lost 3 bases, and 16 bases lay in between. Germline CDR1 SGHNT, CDR2 YYREEE (reference sequence). The CDR3 loop reads CASSPRAGREETQYF. The CDR3 DNA sequence: TGTGCCAGCAGCCCCCGTGCAGGGCGGGAAGAGACCCAGTACTTC.

The genes are TRBV27 and TRBJ2-7; 7 nucleotides line up with TRBD1. J gave up 1 base and V 6 bases, and 9 bases lay outside the gene matches. The germline V gene encodes CDR1 MNHEY and CDR2 SMNVEV (reference sequence). The CDR3 runs to 15 residues. CDR3: CASSLKQGHSYEQYF. The CDR3 nucleotides are TGTGCCAGCAGCCTTAAACAGGGGCATTCCTACGAGCAGTACTTC.

The chain links TRBV2 to TRBJ2-1; no clear D gene. Looked up from germline, CDR1 is SNHLY and CDR2 is FYNNEI. The CDR3 is 11 residues long. V dropped 7 bases and J dropped 7 bases, with 8 bases sitting between them. CDR3 loop: CASTVRNEQFF. The CDR3 DNA follows: TGTGCCAGCACGGTCCGAAATGAGCAGTTCTTC.

This chain links TRBV29-1 with TRBJ2-5; 9 nucleotides align to TRBD2. Germline CDR1 SQVTM, CDR2 ANQGSEA. The CDR3 spans 14 residues. Germline trimming cut 4 bases from V and 5 bases from J; bases unmatched to any gene: 8. CDR3 loop: CSVVGTSTGETQYF. DNA of the CDR3: TGCAGCGTTGTGGGGACTAGCACGGGGGAGACCCAGTACTTC.

The chain has TRBV7-9 and TRBJ1-4; 10 positions agree with TRBD1. V trimming: 3 bases; J trimming: 7 bases; junction bases outside the gene matches: 5. The CDR3 is made up of 15 amino acids. Germline assignment: CDR1 SEHNR and CDR2 FQNEAQ (reference sequence). CDR3 DNA sequence: TGTGCCAGCAGCTTGCCCGGGACAGGGGTTGAAAAACTGTTTTTT. Its translation: CASSLPGTGVEKLFF.

The genes are TRBV29-1 and TRBJ2-7; D possibly corresponds to TRBD2 (6 bases). CDR1 SQVTM and CDR2 ANQGSEA come from the germline V gene. The CDR3 runs 13 residues. Deletions cut 4 bases from V and 4 bases from J, with 14 bases between. CDR3 sequence reads: CSVVVGSRYEQYF. The CDR3 bases are TGCAGCGTTGTGGTCGGGAGTCGGTACGAGCAGTACTTC.

V is TRBV6-5 and J is TRBJ2-5; D call uncertain. CDR3 size: 11 residues. Germline V CDR1 and CDR2: MNHEY, SVGAGI. The V gene lost 3 bases and the J gene lost 6 bases, with 5 bases spanning the gap. The CDR3 loop is CASSYFQTQYF. The CDR3 DNA reads as TGTGCCAGCAGTTATTTTCAGACCCAGTACTTC.

This chain links TRBV5-6 with TRBJ2-7; weak D call: TRBD2 (5 bases). Trimming shortened V by 0 bases and J by 7 bases, and 17 bases separated the two germline ends. This CDR3 spans 15 amino acids. Germline lookup yields CDR1 SGHDT and CDR2 YYEEEE. The CDR3 nucleotides read TGTGCCAGCAGCTTGGTTTTCCGGGAAAGGTGGGAGCAGTACTTC. This codes for CASSLVFRERWEQYF.

The chain has TRBV27 and TRBJ2-7, with no clear D. Trimming shortened V by 0 bases and J by 3 bases, and 15 bases separated the two germline ends. The germline gives CDR1 MNHEY, CDR2 SMNVEV (reference sequence). The CDR3 runs to 16 residues. DNA for the CDR3: TGTGCCAGCAGTTTATCGTTCGGAATTTCTAGCTACGAGCAGTACTTC. Residues: CASSLSFGISSYEQYF.